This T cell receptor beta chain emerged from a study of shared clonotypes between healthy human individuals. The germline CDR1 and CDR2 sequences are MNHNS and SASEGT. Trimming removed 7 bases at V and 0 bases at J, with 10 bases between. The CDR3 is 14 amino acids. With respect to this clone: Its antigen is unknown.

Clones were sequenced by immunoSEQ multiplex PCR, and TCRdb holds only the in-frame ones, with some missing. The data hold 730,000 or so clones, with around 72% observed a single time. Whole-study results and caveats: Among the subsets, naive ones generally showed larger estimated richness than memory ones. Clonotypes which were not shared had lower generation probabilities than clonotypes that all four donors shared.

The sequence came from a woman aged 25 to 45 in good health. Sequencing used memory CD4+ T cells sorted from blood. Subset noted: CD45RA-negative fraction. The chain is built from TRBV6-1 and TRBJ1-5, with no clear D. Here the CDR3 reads CASTAAYSNQPQHF. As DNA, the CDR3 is TGTGCCAGCACCGCGGCATATAGCAATCAGCCCCAGCATTTT.